Listed below are T cell receptor beta chains from one sample, sequenced in a study of blood T cell repertoires in COVID-19. TCRdb keeps only in-frame clones here, not all; method: immunoSEQ multiplex PCR. This sample carries around 270,000 clones, around 87% of them seen once, and the ten largest clones take 2% to 2.5%. Sequencing was carried out using peripheral blood. The source is a woman aged 50 to 60 with acute or convalescent COVID-19. Both conserved end residues are part of each CDR3. D genes are given only for firm matches. Clone size is given for some rows only: seen once, a few or many times, or a class if the clone is expanded.

D: TRBD1; size: few; J: TRBJ2-7; V: TRBV7-6; CDR3: CASSPSGTGPAQYF; DNA: TGTGCCAGCAGCCCATCCGGGACAGGTCCCGCGCAGTACTTC
D: TRBD1; size: few; J: TRBJ1-4; V: TRBV28; CDR3: CASSLQGGNEKLFF; DNA: TGTGCCAGCAGTTTACAGGGGGGTAATGAAAAACTGTTTTTT
D: NA; size: few; J: TRBJ2-7; V: TRBV30; CDR3: CAWSRLLTYEQYF; DNA: TGTGCCTGGAGTCGACTCCTCACCTACGAGCAGTACTTC
D: TRBD1; size: NA; J: TRBJ2-5; V: TRBV5-1; CDR3: CASSLLGTGTETQYF; DNA: TGCGCCAGCAGCTTGTTAGGGACAGGGACGGAGACCCAGTACTTC
D: TRBD1; size: NA; J: TRBJ1-1; V: TRBV7-9; CDR3: CASSPLEGQGIPEAFF; DNA: TGTGCCAGCAGCCCATTAGAGGGACAGGGGATTCCTGAAGCTTTCTTT
D: NA; size: few; J: TRBJ1-6; V: TRBV27; CDR3: CASSSPAYNSPLHF; DNA: TGTGCCAGCAGTTCTCCAGCCTATAATTCACCCCTCCACTTT
D: TRBD1; size: NA; J: TRBJ1-5; V: TRBV10-1; CDR3: CASRTGFFNQPQHF; DNA: TGCGCCAGCCGGACAGGGTTTTTCAATCAGCCCCAGCATTTT
D: NA; size: NA; J: TRBJ1-5; V: TRBV5-6; CDR3: CASSFYAGTISQPQHF; DNA: TGTGCCAGCAGCTTTTACGCCGGGACAATTAGTCAGCCCCAGCATTTT
D: NA; size: few; J: TRBJ2-7; V: TRBV28; CDR3: CASSPDYYEQYF; DNA: TGTGCCAGCAGTCCCGACTATTACGAGCAGTACTTC
D: NA; size: once; J: TRBJ1-4; V: TRBV19; CDR3: CASSPSGATNEKLFF; DNA: TGTGCCAGTAGTCCCTCAGGTGCAACTAATGAAAAACTGTTTTTT
D: NA; size: NA; J: TRBJ2-7; V: TRBV3-1/TRBV3-2; CDR3: CASSQYEGGRSSYEQYF; DNA: TGTGCCAGCAGCCAATACGAGGGAGGCCGTAGCTCCTACGAGCAGTACTTC
D: TRBD2; size: NA; J: TRBJ2-7; V: TRBV27; CDR3: CASSLISQAGGPSEQYF; DNA: TGTGCCAGCAGTTTAATTTCCCAAGCGGGAGGTCCAAGCGAGCAGTACTTC
D: NA; size: NA; J: TRBJ2-2; V: TRBV7-3; CDR3: CASSLMGAGELFF; DNA: TGTGCCAGCAGCTTAATGGGCGCCGGGGAGCTGTTTTTT
D: NA; size: once; J: TRBJ1-6; V: TRBV19; CDR3: CASSSGTPTRPLHF; DNA: TGTGCCAGTAGCTCCGGGACACCCACTAGACCCCTCCACTTT
D: TRBD1; size: once; J: TRBJ2-7; V: TRBV18; CDR3: CASSPRDRGEQYF; DNA: TGTGCCAGCTCACCAAGGGACAGGGGGGAGCAGTACTTC
D: TRBD2; size: NA; J: TRBJ2-1; V: TRBV7-8; CDR3: CASSLLVASGNPSSYNEQFF; DNA: TGTGCCAGCAGCTTATTAGTGGCTAGCGGGAACCCGAGCTCCTACAATGAGCAGTTCTTC
D: NA; size: NA; J: TRBJ1-5; V: TRBV11-2; CDR3: CASSPAAGSNQPQHF; DNA: TGTGCCAGCAGCCCCGCGGCGGGTAGCAATCAGCCCCAGCATTTT
D: NA; size: NA; J: TRBJ2-1; V: TRBV21-1; CDR3: CASSRGRFKGPGNEQFF; DNA: TGTGCCAGCAGCAGGGGTCGGTTCAAGGGGCCTGGGAATGAGCAGTTCTTC
D: TRBD2; size: NA; J: TRBJ2-1; V: TRBV9; CDR3: CASSTSGRAFNEQFF; DNA: TGTGCCAGCAGCACCAGCGGGAGGGCCTTTAATGAGCAGTTCTTC
D: NA; size: few; J: TRBJ1-6; V: TRBV3-1/TRBV3-2; CDR3: CASSLRGGNNSPLHF; DNA: TGTGCCAGCAGCCTAAGGGGGGGAAATAATTCACCCCTCCACTTT
D: NA; size: NA; J: TRBJ2-2; V: TRBV27; CDR3: CASSLKPNTGELFF; DNA: TGTGCCAGCAGTTTAAAGCCGAACACCGGGGAGCTGTTTTTT
D: NA; size: NA; J: TRBJ1-4; V: TRBV4-1; CDR3: CASSQDSGAGSEKLFF; DNA: TGCGCCAGCAGCCAAGATAGTGGTGCCGGTAGTGAAAAACTGTTTTTT
D: TRBD1; size: NA; J: TRBJ2-1; V: TRBV13; CDR3: CASSMSGTDYNEQFF; DNA: TGTGCCAGCAGCATGTCCGGGACAGACTACAATGAGCAGTTCTTC
D: NA; size: NA; J: TRBJ1-2; V: TRBV29-1; CDR3: CSVAPGAGYGYTF; DNA: TGCAGCGTGGCTCCGGGAGCGGGCTATGGCTACACCTTC
D: NA; size: NA; J: TRBJ1-1; V: TRBV21-1; CDR3: CASSKDVLNRTAMGTEAFF; DNA: TGTGCCAGCAGCAAAGACGTACTGAACCGGACAGCGATGGGGACTGAAGCTTTCTTT
D: TRBD1; size: NA; J: TRBJ2-1; V: TRBV7-9; CDR3: CASSDRDRGSPNEQFF; DNA: TGTGCCAGCAGCGACCGGGACAGGGGGTCCCCCAATGAGCAGTTCTTC
D: TRBD1; size: NA; J: TRBJ1-5; V: TRBV27; CDR3: CASSLEGAGQPQHF; DNA: TGTGCCAGCAGTTTAGAGGGGGCAGGTCAGCCCCAGCATTTT
D: TRBD1; size: NA; J: TRBJ2-3; V: TRBV6-1; CDR3: CASSDGQGTDTQYF; DNA: TGTGCCAGCAGTGACGGACAGGGCACAGATACGCAGTATTTT
D: NA; size: NA; J: TRBJ1-6; V: TRBV4-2; CDR3: CASSTRDRQNSPLHF; DNA: TGTGCCAGCAGCACGCGGGACCGACAAAATTCACCCCTCCACTTT
D: NA; size: NA; J: TRBJ1-1; V: TRBV28; CDR3: CASSPGRGTEAFF; DNA: TGTGCCAGCAGTCCGGGTAGGGGAACTGAAGCTTTCTTT
D: TRBD1; size: NA; J: TRBJ2-3; V: TRBV19; CDR3: CASSPDREGSDTQYF; DNA: TGTGCCAGTAGTCCCGACAGGGAAGGGTCAGATACGCAGTATTTT
D: TRBD2; size: NA; J: TRBJ2-7; V: TRBV18; CDR3: CASSPVLAGGYEQYF; DNA: TGTGCCAGCTCACCAGTACTTGCGGGGGGGTACGAGCAGTACTTC
D: NA; size: NA; J: TRBJ1-5; V: TRBV16; CDR3: CASSPGGRSNQPQHF; DNA: TGTGCCAGCAGCCCGGGGGGACGTAGCAATCAGCCCCAGCATTTT
D: TRBD2; size: NA; J: TRBJ2-1; V: TRBV4-2; CDR3: CASSLKPGTSVTYNEQFF; DNA: TGTGCCAGCAGCCTCAAACCGGGGACTAGCGTTACCTACAATGAGCAGTTCTTC
D: TRBD1; size: NA; J: TRBJ2-5; V: TRBV5-1; CDR3: CASSTHPGQEETQYF; DNA: TGCGCCAGCAGTACCCATCCGGGACAGGAAGAGACCCAGTACTTC
D: TRBD1; size: NA; J: TRBJ2-3; V: TRBV5-1; CDR3: CASSEPGQGARGTQYF; DNA: TGCGCCAGCAGCGAACCGGGACAGGGGGCGCGAGGTACGCAGTATTTT
D: NA; size: NA; J: TRBJ2-5; V: TRBV2; CDR3: CASSETRRGETQYF; DNA: TGTGCCAGCAGTGAAACTAGAAGAGGGGAGACCCAGTACTTC
D: NA; size: NA; J: TRBJ2-7; V: TRBV28; CDR3: CASSRGLSDEQYF; DNA: TGTGCCAGCAGCCGAGGTCTGTCAGACGAGCAGTACTTC
D: NA; size: NA; J: TRBJ2-5; V: TRBV15; CDR3: CATSRGLGETQYF; DNA: TGTGCCACCAGCAGAGGGCTAGGCGAGACCCAGTACTTC
D: TRBD1; size: NA; J: TRBJ1-2; V: TRBV28; CDR3: CASSPAGTGSGYTF; DNA: TGTGCCAGCAGTCCCGCTGGGACAGGGTCTGGCTACACCTTC
D: TRBD2; size: NA; J: TRBJ2-7; V: TRBV29-1; CDR3: CSAKTSEGQYF; DNA: TGCAGCGCGAAGACTAGCGAGGGGCAGTACTTC
D: NA; size: few; J: TRBJ2-7; V: TRBV21-1; CDR3: CASSPGTSGTHEQYF; DNA: TGTGCCAGCAGCCCAGGGACTAGCGGGACCCACGAGCAGTACTTC
D: NA; size: NA; J: TRBJ2-2; V: TRBV7-2; CDR3: CASSLVLARGTGELFF; DNA: TGTGCCAGCAGCTTAGTACTGGCAAGGGGGACCGGGGAGCTGTTTTTT
D: NA; size: few; J: TRBJ2-2; V: TRBV27; CDR3: CASSLIIPGELFF; DNA: TGTGCCAGCAGTTTAATTATCCCCGGGGAGCTGTTTTTT
D: TRBD1; size: NA; J: TRBJ2-7; V: TRBV6-5; CDR3: CASNQGASSYEQYF; DNA: TGTGCCAGCAATCAGGGGGCATCCTCCTACGAGCAGTACTTC
D: TRBD1; size: NA; J: TRBJ1-6; V: TRBV2; CDR3: CASSESVGQVNSPLHF; DNA: TGTGCCAGCAGTGAGTCTGTCGGACAGGTCAATTCACCCCTCCACTTT